Each of the 2 T cell receptor beta chains below was sequenced from the same sample in a study of cytomegalovirus exposure and HLA in healthy donors. Primers: 60 Vbeta forward and 13 Jbeta reverse. The assay was immunoSEQ multiplex PCR, and TCRdb's table has in-frame clones only and misses some. The repertoire holds 150,000 to 180,000 clones, with over 70% as singletons. The material sequenced was PBMCs. The receptors originated from a man aged 25 to 40 in good health and CMV-seronegative.

The gene calls are TRBV14 and TRBJ2-1; TRBD2 matches 12 bases. Trimming cost V 4 bases and J 4 bases; bases outside gene matches: 8. The CDR3 is 17 amino acids. Per the germline V gene, CDR1 is SGHDN and CDR2 is FVKESK. The CDR3 is CASSRSGLAGLYNEQFF. The CDR3 bases are TGTGCCAGCAGCCGCAGCGGACTAGCGGGACTTTACAATGAGCAGTTCTTC.

There are a few counts of this clone. The gene calls are TRBV6-1 and TRBJ2-2; 8 nucleotides match TRBD2. From germline, CDR1 is MNHNS and CDR2 SASEGT. The junction had 9 bases not matched to a gene; V was cut back by 7 bases and J by 5 bases. The CDR3 has 15 amino acids. CDR3 region: CASTRFLAGTGELFF. Here the CDR3 DNA reads TGTGCCAGCACCAGGTTCTTAGCGGGAACCGGGGAGCTGTTTTTT.